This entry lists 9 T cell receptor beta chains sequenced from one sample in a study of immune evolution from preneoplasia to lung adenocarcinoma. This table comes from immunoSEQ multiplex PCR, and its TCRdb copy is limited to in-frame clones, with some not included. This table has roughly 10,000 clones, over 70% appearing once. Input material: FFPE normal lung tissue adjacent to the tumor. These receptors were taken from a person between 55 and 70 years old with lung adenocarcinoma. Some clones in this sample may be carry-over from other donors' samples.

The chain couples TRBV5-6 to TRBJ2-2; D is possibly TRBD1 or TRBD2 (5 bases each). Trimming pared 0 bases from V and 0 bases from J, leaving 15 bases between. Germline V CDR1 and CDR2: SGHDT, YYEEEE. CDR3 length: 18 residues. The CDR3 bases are TGTGCCAGCAGCTTGGTCGTGAATCAGGGACCGAACACCGGGGAGCTGTTTTTT. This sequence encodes CASSLVVNQGPNTGELFF.

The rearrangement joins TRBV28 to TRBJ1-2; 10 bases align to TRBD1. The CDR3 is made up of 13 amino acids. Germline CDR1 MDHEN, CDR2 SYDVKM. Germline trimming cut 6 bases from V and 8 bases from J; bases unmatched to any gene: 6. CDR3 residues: CASRGDRGRGYTF. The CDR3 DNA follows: TGTGCCAGCAGAGGGGACAGGGGACGAGGCTACACCTTC.

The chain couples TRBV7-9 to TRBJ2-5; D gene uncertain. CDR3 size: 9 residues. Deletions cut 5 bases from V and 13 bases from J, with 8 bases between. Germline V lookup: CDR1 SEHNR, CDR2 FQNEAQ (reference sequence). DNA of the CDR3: TGTGCCAGCAGCCCCCCCCTGTACTTC. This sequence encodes CASSPPLYF.

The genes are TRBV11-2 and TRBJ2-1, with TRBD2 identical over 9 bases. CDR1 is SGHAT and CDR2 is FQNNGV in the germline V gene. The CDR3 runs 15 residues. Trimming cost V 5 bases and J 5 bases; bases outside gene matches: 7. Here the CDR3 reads CASSVRLAAHNEQFF. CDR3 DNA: TGTGCCAGCAGCGTCAGACTAGCGGCCCACAATGAGCAGTTCTTC.

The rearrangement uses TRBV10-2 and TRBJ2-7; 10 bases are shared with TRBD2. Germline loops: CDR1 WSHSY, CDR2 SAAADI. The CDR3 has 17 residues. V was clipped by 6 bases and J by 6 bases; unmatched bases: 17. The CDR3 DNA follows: TGCGCCAGCAGCAAAATGGGATTAGCGGGAGGCGTGGCCGAGCAGTACTTC. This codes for CASSKMGLAGGVAEQYF.

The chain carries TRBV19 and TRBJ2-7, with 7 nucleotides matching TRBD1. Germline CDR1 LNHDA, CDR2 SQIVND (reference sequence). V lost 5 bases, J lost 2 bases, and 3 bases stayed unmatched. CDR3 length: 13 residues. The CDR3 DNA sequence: TGTGCCAGTAGTTGGGACAGAACCTACGAGCAGTACTTC. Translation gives CASSWDRTYEQYF.

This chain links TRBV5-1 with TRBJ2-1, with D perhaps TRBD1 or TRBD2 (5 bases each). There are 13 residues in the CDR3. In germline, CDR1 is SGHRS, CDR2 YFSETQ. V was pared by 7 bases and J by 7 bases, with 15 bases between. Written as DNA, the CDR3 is TGCGCCAGCGGGGACCCCCTGCGGAATGAGCAGTTCTTC. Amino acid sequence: CASGDPLRNEQFF.

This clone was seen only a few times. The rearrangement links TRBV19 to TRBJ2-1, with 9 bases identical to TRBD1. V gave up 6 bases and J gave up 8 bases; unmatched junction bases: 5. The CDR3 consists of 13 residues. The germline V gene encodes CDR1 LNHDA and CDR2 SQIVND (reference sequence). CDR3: CASRTTGGYEQFF. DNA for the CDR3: TGTGCCAGTAGGACTACAGGGGGCTATGAGCAGTTCTTC.

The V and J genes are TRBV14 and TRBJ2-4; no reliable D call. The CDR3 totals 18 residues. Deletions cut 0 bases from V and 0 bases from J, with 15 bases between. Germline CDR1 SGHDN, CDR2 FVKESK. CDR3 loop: CASSQEAHRDLAKNIQYF. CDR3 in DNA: TGTGCCAGCAGCCAAGAAGCCCACAGAGACTTAGCCAAAAACATTCAGTACTTC.